This T cell receptor beta chain was identified in a study of naive and memory T cell subsets. This clonotype came up a few times. Antigen specificity is unknown. Germline V gives CDR1 SGHDN, CDR2 FVKESK. There are 15 residues in the CDR3. The V segment lost 0 bases and the J segment 4 bases; nucleotides outside the gene matches: 5. Both TRBC1 and TRBC2 were covered by a beta constant-region primer of two equimolar oligonucleotides. The ligated cDNA underwent four PCR rounds using SP2 and nested alpha and beta constant-region primers. An oligonucleotide with the SP2 primer and a 12-nucleotide UMI was ligated to the cDNA 3' end. A single record per CDR3 protein comes from TCRdb applying MiXCR to the UMI-ligation and nested PCR reads. The sample consists of about 90,000 distinct CDR3 sequences, approximately 10% of them appearing once. Whole-study results and caveats: Possibly reflecting memory cells re-expressing CD45RA, a few larger clonotypes occurred in naive repertoires, especially CD8. Expression changes during T cell differentiation may affect RNA-based TCR counts.

This sequence was found in a human donor in good health. The V and J genes are TRBV14 and TRBJ1-1; the match to TRBD1 covers 7 bases. Sample: naive CD4+ T cells from blood. The CDR3 protein is CASSQDGTAFTEAFF. DNA of the CDR3: TGTGCCAGCAGCCAAGATGGGACAGCCTTCACTGAAGCTTTCTTT.